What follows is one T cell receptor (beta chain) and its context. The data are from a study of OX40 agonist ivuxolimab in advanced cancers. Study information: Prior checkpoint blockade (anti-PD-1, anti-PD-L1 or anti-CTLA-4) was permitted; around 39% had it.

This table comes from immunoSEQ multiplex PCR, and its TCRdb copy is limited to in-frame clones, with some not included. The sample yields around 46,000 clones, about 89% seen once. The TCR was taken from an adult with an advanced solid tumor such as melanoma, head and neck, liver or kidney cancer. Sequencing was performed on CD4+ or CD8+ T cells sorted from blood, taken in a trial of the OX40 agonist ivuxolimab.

This chain's CDR3 is CASSPWGGWRGYTF. CDR3 nucleotides: TGTGCCAGCAGCCCTTGGGGGGGGTGGAGGGGCTACACCTTC. The J gene is TRBJ1-2, the V gene TRBV11-2; maybe TRBD1 (5 bases). The germline CDR1 and CDR2 sequences are SGHAT and FQNNGV. V lost 5 bases and J 8 bases, leaving 18 bases between the germline ends. This CDR3 is 14 amino acids long.